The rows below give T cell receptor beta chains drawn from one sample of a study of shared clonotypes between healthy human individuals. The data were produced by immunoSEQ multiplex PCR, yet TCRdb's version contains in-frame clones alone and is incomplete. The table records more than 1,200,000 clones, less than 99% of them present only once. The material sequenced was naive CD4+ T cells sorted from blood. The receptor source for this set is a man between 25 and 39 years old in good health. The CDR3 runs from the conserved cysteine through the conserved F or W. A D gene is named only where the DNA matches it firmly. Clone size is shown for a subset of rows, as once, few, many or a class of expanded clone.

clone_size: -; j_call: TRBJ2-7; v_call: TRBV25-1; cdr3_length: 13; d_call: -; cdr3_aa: CASSEFIGDEQYF; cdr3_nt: TGTGCCAGCAGTGAATTTATCGGTGACGAGCAGTACTTC
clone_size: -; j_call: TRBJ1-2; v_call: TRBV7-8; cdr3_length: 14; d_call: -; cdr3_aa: CASSLGFSNYGYTF; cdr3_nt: TGTGCCAGCAGCTTAGGTTTCAGTAACTATGGCTACACCTTC
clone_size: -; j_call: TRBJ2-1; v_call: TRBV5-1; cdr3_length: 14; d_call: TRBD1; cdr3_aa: CASSLLNRGNEQFF; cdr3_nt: TGCGCCAGCAGCTTGCTCAACAGGGGCAATGAGCAGTTCTTC
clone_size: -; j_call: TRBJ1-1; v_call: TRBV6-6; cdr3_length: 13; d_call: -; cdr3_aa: CASRRWENTEAFF; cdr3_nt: TGTGCCAGCCGCAGATGGGAGAACACTGAAGCTTTCTTT
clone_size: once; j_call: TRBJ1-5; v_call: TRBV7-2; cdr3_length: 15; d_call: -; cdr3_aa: CASSLGATSNQPQHF; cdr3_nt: TGTGCCAGCAGCTTAGGGGCAACCTCAAATCAGCCCCAGCATTTT
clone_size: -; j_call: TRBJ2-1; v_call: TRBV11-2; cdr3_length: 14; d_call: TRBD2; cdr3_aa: CASSLGTNYNEQFF; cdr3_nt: TGTGCCAGCAGCCTGGGGACTAACTACAATGAGCAGTTCTTC
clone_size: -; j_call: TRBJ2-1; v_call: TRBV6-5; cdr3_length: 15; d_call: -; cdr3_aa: CASRKTGVVYNEQFF; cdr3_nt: TGTGCCAGCAGAAAAACCGGCGTCGTCTACAATGAGCAGTTCTTC
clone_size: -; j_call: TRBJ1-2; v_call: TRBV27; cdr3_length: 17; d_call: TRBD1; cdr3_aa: CASSSLRQGRGFYGYTF; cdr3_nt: TGTGCCAGCAGTTCGCTCCGACAGGGGAGGGGATTCTATGGCTACACCTTC
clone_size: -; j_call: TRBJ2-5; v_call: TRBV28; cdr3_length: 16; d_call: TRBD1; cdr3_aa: CASSPGQGRDQETQYF; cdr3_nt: TGTGCCAGCAGTCCGGGACAGGGGAGGGACCAAGAGACCCAGTACTTC
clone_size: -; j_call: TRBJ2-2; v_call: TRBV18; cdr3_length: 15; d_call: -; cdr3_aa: CASSPPHVAAGELFF; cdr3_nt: TGTGCCAGCTCACCACCCCATGTCGCCGCCGGGGAGCTGTTTTTT
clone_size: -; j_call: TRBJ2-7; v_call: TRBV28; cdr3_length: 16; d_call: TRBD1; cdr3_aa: CASRGTGPKGYYEQYF; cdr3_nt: TGTGCCAGCAGGGGGACAGGGCCGAAGGGATACTACGAGCAGTACTTC
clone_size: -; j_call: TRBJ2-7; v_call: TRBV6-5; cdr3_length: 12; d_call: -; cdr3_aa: CASSLTGYEQYF; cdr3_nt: TGTGCCAGCAGTCTCACAGGCTACGAGCAGTACTTC
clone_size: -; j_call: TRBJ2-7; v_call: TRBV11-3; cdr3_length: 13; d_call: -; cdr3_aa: CASSLDWSREQYF; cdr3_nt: TGTGCCAGCAGCTTAGATTGGTCACGAGAGCAGTACTTC
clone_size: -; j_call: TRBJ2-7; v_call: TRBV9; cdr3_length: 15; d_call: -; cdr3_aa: CASSVEPAGSYEQYF; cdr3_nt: TGTGCCAGCAGCGTAGAGCCAGCGGGCTCCTACGAGCAGTACTTC
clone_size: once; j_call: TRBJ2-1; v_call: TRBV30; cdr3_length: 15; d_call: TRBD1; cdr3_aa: CAWSGPGQGNNEQFF; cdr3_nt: TGTGCCTGGAGTGGGCCGGGACAGGGCAACAATGAGCAGTTCTTC
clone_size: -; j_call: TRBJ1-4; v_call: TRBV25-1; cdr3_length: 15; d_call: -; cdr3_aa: CASREIGVPNEKLFF; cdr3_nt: TGTGCCAGCAGGGAAATAGGTGTTCCTAATGAAAAACTGTTTTTT
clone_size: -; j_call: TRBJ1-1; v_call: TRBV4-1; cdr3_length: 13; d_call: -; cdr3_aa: CASSQGQNTEAFF; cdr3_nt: TGCGCCAGCAGCCAAGGTCAGAACACTGAAGCTTTCTTT
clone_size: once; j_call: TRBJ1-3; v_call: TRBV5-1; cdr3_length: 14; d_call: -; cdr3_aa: CASSLDRVGNTIYF; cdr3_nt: TGCGCCAGCAGCTTGGACAGGGTGGGAAACACCATATATTTT
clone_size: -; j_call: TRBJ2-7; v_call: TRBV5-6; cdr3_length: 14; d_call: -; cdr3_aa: CASSFRDMGYEQYF; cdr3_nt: TGTGCCAGCAGCTTCCGCGACATGGGGTACGAGCAGTACTTC
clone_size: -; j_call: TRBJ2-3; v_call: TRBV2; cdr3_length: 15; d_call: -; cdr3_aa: CASSSQGLGTDTQYF; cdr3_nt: TGTGCCAGCAGTTCTCAGGGTTTGGGCACAGATACGCAGTATTTT
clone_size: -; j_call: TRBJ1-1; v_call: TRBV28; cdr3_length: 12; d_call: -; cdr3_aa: CASQIPYTEAFF; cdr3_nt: TGTGCCAGCCAGATTCCCTACACTGAAGCTTTCTTT
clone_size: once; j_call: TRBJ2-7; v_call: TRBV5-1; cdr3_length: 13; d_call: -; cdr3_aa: CASSLREGGEQYF; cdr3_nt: TGCGCCAGCAGCTTACGAGAGGGCGGAGAGCAGTACTTC
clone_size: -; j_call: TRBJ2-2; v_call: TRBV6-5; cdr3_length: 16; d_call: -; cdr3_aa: CASSYFSASGTGELFF; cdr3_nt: TGTGCCAGCAGTTACTTTTCGGCTTCAGGCACCGGGGAGCTGTTTTTT
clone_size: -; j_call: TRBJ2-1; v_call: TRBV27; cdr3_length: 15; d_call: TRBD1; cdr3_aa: CASSFEGQVNNEQFF; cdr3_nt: TGTGCCAGCAGTTTCGAGGGACAGGTAAACAATGAGCAGTTCTTC
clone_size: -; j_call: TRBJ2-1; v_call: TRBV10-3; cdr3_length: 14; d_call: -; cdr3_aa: CAISDAVTYNEQFF; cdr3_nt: TGTGCCATCAGCGATGCTGTTACCTACAATGAGCAGTTCTTC
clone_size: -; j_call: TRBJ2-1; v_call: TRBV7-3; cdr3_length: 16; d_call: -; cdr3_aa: CASSLQSGLSYNEQFF; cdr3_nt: TGTGCCAGCAGCCTACAGTCGGGACTCTCCTACAATGAGCAGTTCTTC
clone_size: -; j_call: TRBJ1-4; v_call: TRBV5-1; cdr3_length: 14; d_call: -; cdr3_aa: CASSPDSTDEKLFF; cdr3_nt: TGCGCCAGCAGCCCGGACAGCACAGATGAAAAACTGTTTTTT
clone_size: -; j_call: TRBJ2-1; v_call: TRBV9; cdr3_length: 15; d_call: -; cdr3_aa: CASSSPSGTGSEQFF; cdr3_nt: TGTGCCAGTTCCTCTCCTAGCGGGACAGGTAGTGAGCAGTTCTTC
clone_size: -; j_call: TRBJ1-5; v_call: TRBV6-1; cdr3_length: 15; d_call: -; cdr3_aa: CASSLKTVSNQPQHF; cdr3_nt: TGTGCCAGCAGTTTAAAGACAGTAAGCAATCAGCCCCAGCATTTT
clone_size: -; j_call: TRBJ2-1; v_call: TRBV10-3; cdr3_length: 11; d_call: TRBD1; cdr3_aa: CAIGQGNEQFF; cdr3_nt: TGTGCCATAGGACAGGGAAATGAGCAGTTCTTC
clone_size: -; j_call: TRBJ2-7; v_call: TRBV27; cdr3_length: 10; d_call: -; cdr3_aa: CASMRSEQYF; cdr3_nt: TGTGCCAGCATGCGGTCAGAGCAGTACTTC
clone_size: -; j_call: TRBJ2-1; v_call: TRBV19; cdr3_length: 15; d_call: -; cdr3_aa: CASSIAGGSYNEQFF; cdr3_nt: TGTGCCAGTAGTATAGCCGGGGGCTCCTACAATGAGCAGTTCTTC
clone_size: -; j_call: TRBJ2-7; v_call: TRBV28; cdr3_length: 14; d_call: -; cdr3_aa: CAATTSGHPYEQYF; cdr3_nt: TGTGCAGCAACTACAAGCGGGCACCCCTACGAGCAGTACTTC
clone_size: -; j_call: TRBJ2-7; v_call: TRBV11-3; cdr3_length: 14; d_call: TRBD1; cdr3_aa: CASSLGQGALEQYF; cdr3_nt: TGTGCCAGCAGCTTAGGACAGGGGGCACTCGAGCAGTACTTC
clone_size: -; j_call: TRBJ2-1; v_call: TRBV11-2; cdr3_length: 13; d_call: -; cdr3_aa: CASRSIQGFAQFF; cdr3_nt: TGTGCCAGCAGATCGATTCAGGGCTTTGCGCAGTTCTTC
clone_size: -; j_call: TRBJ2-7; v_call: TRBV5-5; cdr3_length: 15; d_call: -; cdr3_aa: CASSLDMGSFYEQYF; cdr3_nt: TGTGCCAGCAGCTTGGACATGGGCTCCTTCTACGAGCAGTACTTC
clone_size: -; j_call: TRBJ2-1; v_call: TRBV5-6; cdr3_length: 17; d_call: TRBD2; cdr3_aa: CASTRLAGVGSYNEQFF; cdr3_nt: TGTGCCAGCACCCGACTAGCGGGAGTCGGATCCTACAATGAGCAGTTCTTC
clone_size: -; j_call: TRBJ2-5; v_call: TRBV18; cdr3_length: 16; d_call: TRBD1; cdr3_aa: CASSPPSGQGKGTQYF; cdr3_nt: TGTGCCAGCTCACCACCGTCGGGACAGGGGAAGGGGACCCAGTACTTC
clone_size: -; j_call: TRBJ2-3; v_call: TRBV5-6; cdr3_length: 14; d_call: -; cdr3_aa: CASSFVGHTDTQYF; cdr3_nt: TGTGCCAGCAGCTTTGTCGGTCACACAGATACGCAGTATTTT
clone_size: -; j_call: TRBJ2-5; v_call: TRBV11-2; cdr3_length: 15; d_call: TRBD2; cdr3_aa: CASSLVAGTSETQYF; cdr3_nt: TGTGCCAGCAGCTTAGTAGCGGGCACGTCGGAGACCCAGTACTTC
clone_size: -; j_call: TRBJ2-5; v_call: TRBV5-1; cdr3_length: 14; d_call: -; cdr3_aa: CASSSGQHQETQYF; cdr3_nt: TGCGCCAGCAGCTCCGGACAGCACCAAGAGACCCAGTACTTC
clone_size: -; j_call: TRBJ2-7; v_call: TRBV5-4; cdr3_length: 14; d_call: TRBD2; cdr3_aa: CASSFGLAGYEQYF; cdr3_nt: TGTGCCAGCAGCTTTGGGCTAGCGGGTTACGAGCAGTACTTC
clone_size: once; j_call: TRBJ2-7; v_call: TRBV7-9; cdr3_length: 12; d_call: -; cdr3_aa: CASSLVGSEQYF; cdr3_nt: TGTGCCAGCAGCTTAGTTGGGTCCGAGCAGTACTTC
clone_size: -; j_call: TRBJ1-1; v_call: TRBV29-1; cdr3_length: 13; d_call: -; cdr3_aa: CSVSQGLNTEAFF; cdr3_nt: TGCAGCGTTTCTCAGGGATTAAACACTGAAGCTTTCTTT
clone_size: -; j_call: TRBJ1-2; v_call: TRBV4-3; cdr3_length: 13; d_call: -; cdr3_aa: CASSQEDGLGYTF; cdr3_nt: TGCGCCAGCAGCCAAGAAGACGGTTTAGGCTACACCTTC
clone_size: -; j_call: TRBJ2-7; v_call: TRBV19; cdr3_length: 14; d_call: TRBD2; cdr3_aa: CASSLSGSSYEQYF; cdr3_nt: TGTGCCAGTAGTCTCAGCGGGAGCTCCTACGAGCAGTACTTC
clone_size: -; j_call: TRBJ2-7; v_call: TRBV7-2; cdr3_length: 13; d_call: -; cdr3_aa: CASSFTGGYEQYF; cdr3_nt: TGTGCCAGCAGCTTCACGGGCGGCTACGAGCAGTACTTC
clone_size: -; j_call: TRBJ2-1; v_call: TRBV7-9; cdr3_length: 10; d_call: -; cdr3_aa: CASSAGEQFF; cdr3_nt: TGTGCCAGCAGCGCCGGAGAGCAGTTCTTC
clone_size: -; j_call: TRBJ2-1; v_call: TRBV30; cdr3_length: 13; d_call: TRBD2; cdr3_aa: CTWGASGDNEQFF; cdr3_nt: TGTACCTGGGGCGCTAGCGGGGACAATGAGCAGTTCTTC
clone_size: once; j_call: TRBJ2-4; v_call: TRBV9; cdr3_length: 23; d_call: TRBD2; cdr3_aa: CASSNWGTSESAIGPLAKNIQYF; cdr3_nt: TGTGCCAGCAGCAACTGGGGGACTAGCGAGTCCGCTATAGGACCGCTAGCCAAAAACATTCAGTACTTC
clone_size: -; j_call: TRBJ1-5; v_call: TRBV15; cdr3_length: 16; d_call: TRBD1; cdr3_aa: CATSRDRDRSNQPQHF; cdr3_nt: TGTGCCACCAGCAGAGATCGGGACAGAAGCAATCAGCCCCAGCATTTT
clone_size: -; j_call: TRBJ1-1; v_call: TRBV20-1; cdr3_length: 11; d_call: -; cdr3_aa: CSARRNTEAFF; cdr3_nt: TGCAGTGCTCGGCGGAACACTGAAGCTTTCTTT
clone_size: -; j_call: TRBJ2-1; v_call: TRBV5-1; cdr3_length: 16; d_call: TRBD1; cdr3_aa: CASRFSGTGIYNEQFF; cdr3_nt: TGCGCCAGCAGATTTTCCGGGACAGGAATTTACAATGAGCAGTTCTTC